This T cell receptor (beta chain) was retrieved from a study of blood T cell repertoires in COVID-19. TCRdb's table, derived via immunoSEQ multiplex PCR, lists solely in-frame clones and lacks some. The sample contains 200,000 to 300,000 clones, approximately 90% of which appear only once. CDR1 SGHRS and CDR2 YFSETQ come from the germline V gene. This CDR3 is 13 amino acids long. Deletions cut 5 bases from V and 0 bases from J, with 5 bases between. The sequencing sample was made of peripheral blood. The TCR originated in a woman between 40 and 50 years old who had recovered from COVID-19. This chain uses TRBV5-1 with TRBJ1-4; D is unresolved. The CDR3 nucleotides read TGCGCCAGCAGGGAGACAACTAATGAAAAACTGTTTTTT. Amino acids: CASRETTNEKLFF.